This TCR beta chain emerged from a study of CD8 T cells in ankylosing spondylitis. TCRdb analysed the 5' RACE reads with MiXCR anew, one entry per CDR3 protein. The profile shows fewer than 200,000 distinct CDR3 sequences, around a sixth of them singletons. This clonotype showed up many times. Germline V lookup: CDR1 DFQATT, CDR2 SNEGSKA (reference sequence). Between the trimmed V and J ends, which lost 3 bases and 4 bases, there was a span of 7 bases. CDR3 length: 12 amino acids. This clonotype was sampled from a male donor aged 10 to 35 with ankylosing spondylitis or in good health (not recorded which). This chain uses TRBV20-1 with TRBJ1-3; D is unresolved. The sequencing sample was made of blood, either unsorted or a sorted T cell fraction (not recorded which). The CDR3 coding sequence is TGCAGTGCTAGCGACGGAGGAAACACCATATATTTT. Its protein product is CSASDGGNTIYF.